This entry features one T cell receptor (beta chain) sequence. Its antigen is currently unknown. The data stem from a study of T cell responses to AZD1222 COVID-19 vaccine. Points from the study as a whole: Nearly half of the spike-specific TCRs reportedly recognize variant regions that carry no mutations. Just 5 to 7 AZD1222 recipients tested seropositive at baseline.

Sequenced by immunoSEQ multiplex PCR; TCRdb stores in-frame clones only, minus some. The sample gives about 180,000 clones, around nine tenths of which show up once; approximately 10% is in the top ten. The material was peripheral blood, obtained 28 days after the second AZD1222 dose. This receptor was obtained from an adult who received the AZD1222 COVID-19 vaccine.

The CDR3 DNA sequence: TGTGCCAGCAGCGTCACAGGGCTTGATCAGCCCCAGCATTTT. Its protein product is CASSVTGLDQPQHF. The gene calls are TRBV5-5 and TRBJ1-5; D might be TRBD1 (6 bases). V dropped 4 bases and J dropped 5 bases, with 13 bases sitting between them. The CDR3 runs to 14 residues. Germline V gene lookup returns CDR1 SGHKS and CDR2 YYEKEE (reference sequence).